Below are 13 T cell receptor beta chains sequenced from a single sample in a study of a mutant IDH1 vaccine in newly diagnosed glioma. Which antigens these TCRs recognize remains unknown. Libraries were prepared by immunoSEQ multiplex PCR; TCRdb keeps only in-frame clonotypes and omits some of them. The profile shows approximately 50,000 clones, around 89% of them singletons. Time point defined: week 35, safety follow-up. In the vaccine, a single dose held 300 ug of the mutant IDH1 20-mer peptide, along with topical imiquimod. Sequenced material: PBMCs, taken from a glioma patient whose treatment included an IDH1 peptide vaccine. These receptors came from a woman in her thirties or forties with glioma.

The chain uses TRBV18 and TRBJ1-5, with D maybe TRBD1 (5 bases). V gave up 6 bases and J gave up 6 bases, with 15 bases separating them. Germline V gene sequence: CDR1 KGHSH, CDR2 LQKENI. The length of the CDR3 is 14 residues. CDR3 sequence reads: CASSGGYVGQPQHF. The DNA for the CDR3 is TGTGCCAGCTCGGGGGGGTATGTTGGTCAGCCCCAGCATTTT.

The chain's CDR3 is CASSPGTGNTGELFF. The CDR3, as DNA: TGCGCCAGCAGCCCCGGGACAGGGAACACCGGGGAGCTGTTTTTT. The chain joins TRBV5-1 to TRBJ2-2; 8 bases match TRBD1. The CDR3 loop spans 15 amino acids. J lost 1 base, V lost 4 bases, and 3 bases had no gene match. The germline CDR1 and CDR2 sequences are SGHRS and YFSETQ.

J is TRBJ2-2 and V is TRBV2; 10 bases are shared with TRBD1. Germline assignment: CDR1 SNHLY and CDR2 FYNNEI. The V segment lost 10 bases and the J segment 2 bases; nucleotides outside the gene matches: 13. The CDR3 is made up of 17 amino acids. Here the CDR3 reads CATLPSGTGANTGELFF. The CDR3 bases are TGTGCCACTTTACCCTCCGGGACAGGGGCTAACACCGGGGAGCTGTTTTTT.

This clone was counted once. This chain connects TRBV27 to TRBJ2-7; 14 positions agree with TRBD2. V trimming: 0 bases; J trimming: 3 bases; junction bases outside the gene matches: 1. The CDR3 is 16 residues long. The germline V gene encodes CDR1 MNHEY and CDR2 SMNVEV (reference sequence). The CDR3 reads CASSLSGTSGSYEQYF. CDR3 bases: TGTGCCAGCAGTTTATCGGGGACTAGCGGGAGCTACGAGCAGTACTTC.

This CDR3 is CASSSRGLAAQETQYF. The CDR3, as DNA: TGTGCCAGTAGTAGCCGAGGACTAGCAGCTCAAGAGACCCAGTACTTC. This chain connects TRBV19 to TRBJ2-5; 8 bases line up with TRBD2. The CDR3 is 16 residues long. J gave up 2 bases and V 4 bases, and 9 bases lay outside the gene matches. Germline CDR1 and CDR2: LNHDA and SQIVND (reference sequence).

The chain recombines TRBV7-8 with TRBJ2-7, with D perhaps matching TRBD1 or TRBD2 (6 bases each). The V gene lost 5 bases and the J gene lost 2 bases, with 13 bases spanning the gap. The germline V gene has CDR1 SGHVS and CDR2 FQNEAQ. The CDR3 sequence is 14 residues long. The CDR3 DNA reads as TGTGCCAGCAGCCCCCGGGGGCACCCCTACGAGCAGTACTTC. Amino acids: CASSPRGHPYEQYF. The variable domain in full, completed from reference TRBV7-8 and TRBJ2-7, reads GAGVSQSPRYKVAKRGQDVALRCDPISGHVSLFWYQQALGQGPEFLTYFQNEAQLDKSGLPSDRFFAERPEGSVSTLKIQRTQQEDSAVYLCASSPRGHPYEQYFGPGTRLTVT.

CDR3 region: CSVDEGPRTGSQQYF. Here the CDR3 DNA reads TGCAGCGTTGATGAGGGTCCAAGGACAGGAAGTCAGCAGTACTTC. This chain joins TRBV29-1 and TRBJ2-7, with 7 bases fitting TRBD1. The CDR3 runs 15 residues. Germline assignment: CDR1 SQVTM and CDR2 ANQGSEA. After removal of 3 bases from V and 8 bases from J, the junction contained 16 bases not matched to a gene.

The V and J genes are TRBV10-1 and TRBJ2-7, with 8 bases fitting TRBD2. The CDR3 has 13 residues. The germline V gene encodes CDR1 WNHNN and CDR2 SYGVQD (reference sequence). J lost 2 bases, V lost 3 bases, and 0 bases had no gene match. CDR3 DNA sequence: TGCGCCAGCAGTGAAGCGGGAGCCTACGAGCAGTACTTC. The encoded protein is CASSEAGAYEQYF.

V gene TRBV7-9 combines with J gene TRBJ2-7; TRBD1 aligns across 9 bases. Looked up from germline, CDR1 is SEHNR and CDR2 is FQNEAQ (reference sequence). Losses at the gene ends were 4 bases for V and 5 bases for J; bases not matched to a gene: 3. The CDR3 covers 13 residues. CDR3 bases: TGTGCCAGCAGCTCCTGGACAGGGGACGAGCAGTACTTC. Translation: CASSSWTGDEQYF.

The chain links TRBV18 to TRBJ2-3; D is possibly TRBD2 (6 bases). Trimming took off 0 bases at V and 5 bases at J, with 15 bases between the two ends. The germline gives CDR1 KGHSH, CDR2 LQKENI. CDR3 size: 16 residues. The CDR3 nucleotides are TGTGCCAGCTCACCACCGTGGCGGGGAGGCCGAGATACGCAGTATTTT. Its translation is CASSPPWRGGRDTQYF. Full variable domain (remainder filled in from reference TRBV18 and TRBJ2-3): NAGVMQNPRHLVRRRGQEARLRCSPMKGHSHVYWYRQLPEEGLKFMVYLQKENIIDESGMPKERFSAEFPKEGPSILRIQQVVRGDSAAYFCASSPPWRGGRDTQYFGPGTRLTVL.

The rearrangement uses TRBV6-1 and TRBJ2-5; possibly TRBD1 for D (6 bases). Germline CDR1 and CDR2: MNHNS and SASEGT. Trimming removed 4 bases at V and 1 base at J, with 16 bases between. The CDR3 has 16 residues. The CDR3, as DNA: TGTGCCAGCAGTGCGCTACAGGGTGGGGCCCAAGAGACCCAGTACTTC. Protein: CASSALQGGAQETQYF.

The CDR3 region has the DNA TGTGCCAGCAGTCCGACTACGGCCACAGATACGCAGTATTTT. Its protein is CASSPTTATDTQYF. The chain combines TRBV27 with TRBJ2-3; possibly TRBD2 for D (5 bases). The CDR3 covers 14 residues. Germline V gene lookup returns CDR1 MNHEY and CDR2 SMNVEV (reference sequence). V lost 5 bases, J lost 2 bases, and 11 bases lay in between.

The chain combines TRBV30 with TRBJ1-5; possible D gene TRBD1, 6 bases. V lost 5 bases, J lost 3 bases, and 8 bases lay in between. Germline CDR1 reads GTSNPN; CDR2 reads SVGIG (reference sequence). The CDR3 has 12 amino acids. The CDR3 protein is CAWDRPNQPQHF. The CDR3 nucleotides are TGTGCCTGGGACAGGCCCAATCAGCCCCAGCATTTT.